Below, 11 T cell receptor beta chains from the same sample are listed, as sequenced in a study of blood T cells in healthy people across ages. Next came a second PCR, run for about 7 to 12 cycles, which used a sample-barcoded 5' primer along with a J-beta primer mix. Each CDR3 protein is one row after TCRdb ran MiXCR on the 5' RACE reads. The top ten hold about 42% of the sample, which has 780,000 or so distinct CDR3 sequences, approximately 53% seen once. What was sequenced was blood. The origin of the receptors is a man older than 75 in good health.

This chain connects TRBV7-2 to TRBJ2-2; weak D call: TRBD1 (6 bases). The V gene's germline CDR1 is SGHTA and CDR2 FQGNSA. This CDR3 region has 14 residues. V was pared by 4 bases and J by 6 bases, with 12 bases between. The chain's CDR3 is CASSSYRVSGELFF. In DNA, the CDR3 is TGTGCCAGCAGCTCTTACAGGGTCTCCGGGGAGCTGTTTTTT.

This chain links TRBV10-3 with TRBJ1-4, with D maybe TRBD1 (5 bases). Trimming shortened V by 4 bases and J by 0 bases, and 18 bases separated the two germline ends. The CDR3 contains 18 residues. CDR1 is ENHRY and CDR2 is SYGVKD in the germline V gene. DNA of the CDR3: TGTGCCATCAGTGGGTCGGGGCCATCGCAAGCAACTAATGAAAAACTGTTTTTT. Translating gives CAISGSGPSQATNEKLFF.

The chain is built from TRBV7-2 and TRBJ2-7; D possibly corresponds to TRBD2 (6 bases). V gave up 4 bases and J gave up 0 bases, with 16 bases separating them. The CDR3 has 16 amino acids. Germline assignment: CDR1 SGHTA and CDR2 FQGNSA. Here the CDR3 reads CASSSQGLMSSYEQYF. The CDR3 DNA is TGTGCCAGCAGCTCCCAGGGACTCATGAGCTCCTACGAGCAGTACTTC.

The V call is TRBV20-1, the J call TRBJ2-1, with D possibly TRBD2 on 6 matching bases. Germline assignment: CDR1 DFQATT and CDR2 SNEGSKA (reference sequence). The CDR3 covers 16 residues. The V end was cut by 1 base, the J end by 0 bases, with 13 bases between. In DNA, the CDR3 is TGCAGTGCTAGAGTTCCCGTGGGGGGCTCCTACAATGAGCAGTTCTTC. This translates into CSARVPVGGSYNEQFF.

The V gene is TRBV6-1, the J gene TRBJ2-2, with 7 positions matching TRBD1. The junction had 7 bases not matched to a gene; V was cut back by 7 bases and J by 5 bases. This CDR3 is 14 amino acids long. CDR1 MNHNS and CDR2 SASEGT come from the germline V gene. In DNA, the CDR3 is TGTGCCAGCACTACAGGGGCCCTAACCGGGGAGCTGTTTTTT. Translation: CASTTGALTGELFF.

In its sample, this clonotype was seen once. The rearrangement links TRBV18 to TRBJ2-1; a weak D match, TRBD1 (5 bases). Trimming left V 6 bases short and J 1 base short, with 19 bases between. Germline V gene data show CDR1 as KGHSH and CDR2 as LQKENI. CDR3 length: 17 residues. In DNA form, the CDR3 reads TGTGCCAGCTCCCTACTCGGCGTTCAGGGTTCCTACAATGAGCAGTTCTTC. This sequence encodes CASSLLGVQGSYNEQFF. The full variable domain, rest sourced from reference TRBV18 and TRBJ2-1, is NAGVMQNPRHLVRRRGQEARLRCSPMKGHSHVYWYRQLPEEGLKFMVYLQKENIIDESGMPKERFSAEFPKEGPSILRIQQVVRGDSAAYFCASSLLGVQGSYNEQFFGPGTRLTVL.

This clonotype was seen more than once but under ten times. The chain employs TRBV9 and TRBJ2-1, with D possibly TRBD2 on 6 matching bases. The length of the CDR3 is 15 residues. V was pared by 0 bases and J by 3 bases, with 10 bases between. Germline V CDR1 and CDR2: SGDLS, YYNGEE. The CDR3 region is CASSVDAGIYNEQFF. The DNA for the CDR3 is TGTGCCAGCAGCGTAGACGCGGGAATCTACAATGAGCAGTTCTTC.

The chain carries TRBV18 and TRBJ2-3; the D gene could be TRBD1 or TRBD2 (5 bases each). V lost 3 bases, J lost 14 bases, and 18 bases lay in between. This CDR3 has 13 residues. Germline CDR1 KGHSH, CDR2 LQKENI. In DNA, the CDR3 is TGTGCCAGCTCACCCGACCGGGACGGCTACGCGTATTTT. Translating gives CASSPDRDGYAYF.

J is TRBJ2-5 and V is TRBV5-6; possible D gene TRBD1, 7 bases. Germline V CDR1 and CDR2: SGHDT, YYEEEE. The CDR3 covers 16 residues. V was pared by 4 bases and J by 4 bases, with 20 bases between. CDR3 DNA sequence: TGTGCCAGCAGCCTCGGTGGAGGGGGCTCGGGAGAGACCCAGTACTTC. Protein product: CASSLGGGGSGETQYF.

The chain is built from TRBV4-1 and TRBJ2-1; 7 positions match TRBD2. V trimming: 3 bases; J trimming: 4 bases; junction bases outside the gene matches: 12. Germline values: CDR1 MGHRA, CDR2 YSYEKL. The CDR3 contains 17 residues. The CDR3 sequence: CASSQGSVSGSYNEQFF. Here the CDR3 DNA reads TGCGCCAGCAGCCAGGGCTCGGTTAGCGGGTCTTACAATGAGCAGTTCTTC.

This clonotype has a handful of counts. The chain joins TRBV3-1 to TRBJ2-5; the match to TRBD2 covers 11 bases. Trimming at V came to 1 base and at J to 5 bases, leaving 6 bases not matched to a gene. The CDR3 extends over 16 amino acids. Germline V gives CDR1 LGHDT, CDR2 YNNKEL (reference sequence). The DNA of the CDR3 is TGTGCCAGCAGCCAAGGGACTAGCGGGTCCCGGGAGACCCAGTACTTC. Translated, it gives CASSQGTSGSRETQYF.